One and the same sample provided the 20 T cell receptor beta chains below, sequenced in a study of PD-1 blockade in mismatch repair-deficient tumors. Some clones are missing from TCRdb's copy, which holds only in-frame ones; the method was immunoSEQ multiplex PCR. The repertoire includes roughly 130,000 clones, roughly 86% of them detected once, and about 10% sits in the top ten. The sequenced sample was peripheral blood, obtained approximately 69 weeks after starting pembrolizumab. These receptors all stem from an adult with mismatch repair-deficient cancer.

This chain joins TRBV19 and TRBJ2-3; perhaps TRBD1 as D (7 bases). Per germline, CDR1 LNHDA and CDR2 SQIVND (reference sequence). This CDR3 is built from 15 residues. CDR3 bases: TGTGCATCTAGCCCCGGGACAGTAGCGGCAGATACGCAGTATTTT. Amino acid sequence: CASSPGTVAADTQYF.

The V call is TRBV6-6, the J call TRBJ2-1; 9 nucleotides align to TRBD2. CDR3 length: 15 amino acids. With V trimmed by 4 bases and J by 4 bases, 5 bases remained unmatched. Germline assignment: CDR1 MNHNY and CDR2 SVGAGI (reference sequence). The CDR3 sequence is CASSFGGRGYNEQFF. In DNA, the CDR3 is TGTGCCAGCAGTTTTGGCGGGAGGGGATACAATGAGCAGTTCTTC.

V usage is TRBV11-3 and J usage is TRBJ2-4; weak D call: TRBD1 (6 bases). The CDR3 length is 16 residues. V was shortened by 2 bases and J by 0 bases, with 11 bases between the two germline ends. In germline, CDR1 is SGHNT, CDR2 YENEEA. The CDR3 sequence is CASSLLQGKAKNIQYF. CDR3 DNA sequence: TGTGCCAGCAGCTTACTCCAGGGGAAAGCCAAAAACATTCAGTACTTC. Variable domain in full (rest from reference TRBV11-3 and TRBJ2-4): EAGVVQSPRYKIIEKKQPVAFWCNPISGHNTLYWYLQNLGQGPELLIRYENEEAVDDSQLPKDRFSAERLKGVDSTLKIQPAELGDSAVYLCASSLLQGKAKNIQYFGAGTRLSVL.

The chain combines TRBV7-9 with TRBJ2-2; unclear D gene. Germline CDR1 and CDR2: SEHNR and FQNEAQ (reference sequence). The CDR3 has 11 amino acids. Trimming took 8 bases from V and 8 from J, leaving 9 bases between them. In DNA form, the CDR3 reads TGTGCCAGCCCCTCGTCGGGGGAGCTGTTTTTT. Translation: CASPSSGELFF. The complete variable domain, with remaining parts taken from reference TRBV7-9 and TRBJ2-2, reads DTGVSQNPRHKITKRGQNVTFRCDPISEHNRLYWYRQTLGQGPEFLTYFQNEAQLEKSRLLSDRFSAERPKGSFSTLEIQRTEQGDSAMYLCASPSSGELFFGEGSRLTVL.

The rearrangement links TRBV6-6 to TRBJ1-2; no clear D. The ends were cut back, 0 bases at V and 6 bases at J, with 11 bases in the middle. Germline CDR1 and CDR2: MNHNY and SVGAGI (reference sequence). This CDR3 contains 14 residues. The CDR3 reads CASSYSNRQNGYTF. In DNA form, the CDR3 reads TGTGCCAGCAGTTACTCGAATCGGCAGAATGGCTACACCTTC.

CDR3 loop: CASSLGTSGNRVAGELFF. The CDR3 DNA reads TGTGCCAGCAGCTTGGGGACTAGCGGGAATCGGGTTGCCGGGGAGCTGTTTTTT. The rearrangement links TRBV7-6 to TRBJ2-2; 13 bases fit TRBD2. The CDR3 covers 18 residues. Trimming removed 3 bases from V and 6 bases from J; junction bases left unmatched: 10. Germline V gene lookup returns CDR1 SGHVS and CDR2 FNYEAQ. Complete variable domain (other parts from reference TRBV7-6 and TRBJ2-2): GAGVSQSPRYKVTKRGQDVALRCDPISGHVSLYWYRQALGQGPEFLTYFNYEAQQDKSGLPNDRFSAERPEGSISTLTIQRTEQRDSAMYRCASSLGTSGNRVAGELFFGEGSRLTVL.

The CDR3 protein is CASSFTRLAGATGELFF. The CDR3 nucleotides read TGTGCCAGCAGTTTCACCCGACTAGCGGGAGCCACCGGGGAGCTGTTTTTT. The J gene is TRBJ2-2, the V gene TRBV27, with 12 bases matching TRBD2. Trimming at V came to 3 bases and at J to 4 bases, leaving 6 bases not matched to a gene. Germline loops: CDR1 MNHEY, CDR2 SMNVEV (reference sequence). The CDR3 has 17 amino acids.

The gene calls are TRBV7-9 and TRBJ1-4; D possibly corresponds to TRBD1 (6 bases). The CDR3 runs to 16 residues. Trimming stripped 3 bases from V and 8 bases from J, with 19 bases between. Germline loops: CDR1 SEHNR, CDR2 FQNEAQ (reference sequence). In DNA, the CDR3 is TGTGCCAGCAGCTTTTCACAGGGCCTGGACACAGAAAAACTGTTTTTT. Its translation: CASSFSQGLDTEKLFF.

The chain joins TRBV29-1 to TRBJ2-7; 7 bases map to TRBD2. CDR3 size: 15 residues. CDR1 and CDR2 (germline): SQVTM, ANQGSEA. J gave up 1 base and V 5 bases, and 11 bases lay outside the gene matches. In DNA form, the CDR3 reads TGCAGCGTTAACAGGCGGGAGTTCCTGTCCTACGAGCAGTACTTC. Its protein is CSVNRREFLSYEQYF.

This clone was seen just once. The rearrangement links TRBV27 to TRBJ2-1; the D gene is possibly TRBD1 (6 bases). Germline V gives CDR1 MNHEY, CDR2 SMNVEV (reference sequence). The CDR3 covers 15 residues. V was clipped by 5 bases and J by 4 bases, with 15 bases between them. Here the CDR3 DNA reads TGTGCCAGCAGTGCAGGGGCAGGGGTGTACAATGAGCAGTTCTTC. The encoded protein is CASSAGAGVYNEQFF.

This chain links TRBV10-3 with TRBJ1-2; TRBD1 agrees at 10 bases. Germline V CDR1 and CDR2: ENHRY, SYGVKD. V lost 0 bases to trimming and J lost 7 bases; unmatched junction nucleotides: 11. This CDR3 comprises 17 residues. The DNA for the CDR3 is TGTGCCATCAGTGAGTCCATATGGCCGGGACAGGGGAGTGGCTACACCTTC. This translates into CAISESIWPGQGSGYTF.

V is TRBV5-8 and J is TRBJ2-4; perhaps TRBD1 as D (6 bases). Germline V gives CDR1 SGHTS, CDR2 YDEGEE. The CDR3 loop spans 14 amino acids. Trimming took off 5 bases at V and 4 bases at J, with 13 bases between the two ends. CDR3 bases: TGTGCCAGCAGAGTGAGGGGGAATAAAAACATTCAGTACTTC. Translated, it gives CASRVRGNKNIQYF.

The J gene is TRBJ1-1, the V gene TRBV7-6, with D hard to call. This CDR3 is built from 13 residues. Deletions cut 1 base from V and 8 bases from J, with 11 bases between. Germline CDR1 SGHVS, CDR2 FNYEAQ. In DNA form, the CDR3 reads TGTGCCAGCAGCTTAGGATCCAGAGGCGAAGCTTTCTTT. It is translated as CASSLGSRGEAFF.

The chain combines TRBV5-1 with TRBJ1-5; perhaps TRBD1 as D (5 bases). CDR1 SGHRS and CDR2 YFSETQ come from the germline V gene. The CDR3 consists of 15 residues. Trimming stripped 0 bases from V and 5 bases from J, with 12 bases between. CDR3 sequence (DNA): TGCGCCAGCAGCTTGGAATCCGGGGGGTATCAGCCCCAGCATTTT. It encodes CASSLESGGYQPQHF.

The genes are TRBV27 and TRBJ2-1, with 9 positions matching TRBD1. J gave up 4 bases and V 5 bases, and 3 bases lay outside the gene matches. Germline CDR1 is MNHEY and CDR2 is SMNVEV (reference sequence). The CDR3 is 14 residues long. The CDR3, as DNA: TGTGCCAGCAGTACACAGGGGGCTTACAATGAGCAGTTCTTC. This encodes CASSTQGAYNEQFF.

The CDR3 is CASSDSTAGELFF. DNA for the CDR3: TGTGCCAGCAGTGACTCCACCGCCGGGGAGCTGTTTTTT. The V call is TRBV6-4, the J call TRBJ2-2; D is uncertain. The CDR3 extends over 13 amino acids. The V gene's germline CDR1 is MRHNA and CDR2 SNTAGT. The V and J ends lost 0 bases and 6 bases respectively, with 5 bases between them.

This chain connects TRBV12-5 to TRBJ2-2; TRBD1 agrees at 7 bases. The germline V gene has CDR1 LGHNT and CDR2 FRNRAP. J lost 5 bases, V lost 3 bases, and 9 bases had no gene match. The length of the CDR3 is 16 residues. The CDR3 region is CASGFLIWGQTGELFF. The CDR3 DNA is TGTGCTAGTGGTTTTCTAATTTGGGGACAGACCGGGGAGCTGTTTTTT.

V and J are TRBV29-1 and TRBJ2-7, with 9 bases identical to TRBD1. The CDR3 totals 16 residues. The trim removed 5 bases at V and 0 bases at J, leaving 11 bases unmatched. The germline CDR1 and CDR2 sequences are SQVTM and ANQGSEA. This chain's CDR3 is CSVTSQGALSSYEQYF. The DNA of the CDR3 is TGCAGCGTTACATCACAGGGGGCCCTTAGCTCCTACGAGCAGTACTTC.

This clone was seen only a few times. The chain is built from TRBV4-1 and TRBJ1-2, with D possibly TRBD1 on 5 matching bases. CDR1 and CDR2 (germline): MGHRA, YSYEKL. V lost 4 bases, J lost 6 bases, and 21 bases lay in between. CDR3 length equals 16 residues. The CDR3 is CASSRSVKGRLDGYTF. DNA for the CDR3: TGCGCCAGCAGCCGGAGTGTTAAGGGGCGGCTCGATGGCTACACCTTC.

The table lists this clone with a few counts. V usage is TRBV10-3 and J usage is TRBJ2-7, with TRBD2 matching 13 bases. Looked up from germline, CDR1 is ENHRY and CDR2 is SYGVKD. This CDR3 is 14 amino acids long. J was trimmed by 6 bases and V by 6 bases; bases with no gene match: 5. DNA of the CDR3: TGTGCCATCAGCGATCGGACTAGCGGGAGCGAGCAGTACTTC. Protein product: CAISDRTSGSEQYF.